These 2 T cell receptor beta chains were sequenced from one sample in a study of shared clonotypes between healthy human individuals. Profiling relied on immunoSEQ multiplex PCR, and the TCRdb table lists in-frame clones only, not all of them. The sample lists roughly 2.4 million clones, approximately 94% occurring once. Source material: naive CD4+ T cells sorted from blood. Subset here: CD45RA+ positively selected. The receptor set was obtained from a man younger than 30 in good health.

V is TRBV18 and J is TRBJ1-2; 10 nucleotides match TRBD1. The germline V gene has CDR1 KGHSH and CDR2 LQKENI. With V trimmed by 3 bases and J by 4 bases, 5 bases remained unmatched. The CDR3 covers 15 residues. The CDR3 loop reads CASSPGTGASYGYTF. The DNA of the CDR3 is TGTGCCAGCTCACCCGGGACAGGGGCTTCCTATGGCTACACCTTC.

The genes are TRBV5-1 and TRBJ2-7, with 7 bases matching TRBD1. V lost 4 bases to trimming and J lost 2 bases; unmatched junction nucleotides: 3. CDR1 and CDR2 (germline): SGHRS, YFSETQ. This CDR3 has 13 amino acids. CDR3 sequence: CASSQQGPYEQYF. CDR3 coding DNA: TGCGCCAGCAGCCAACAGGGGCCCTACGAGCAGTACTTC. The entire variable domain, with the rest obtained from reference TRBV5-1 and TRBJ2-7, is as follows: KAGVTQTPRYLIKTRGQQVTLSCSPISGHRSVSWYQQTPGQGLQFLFEYFSETQRNKGNFPGRFSGRQFSNSRSEMNVSTLELGDSALYLCASSQQGPYEQYFGPGTRLTVT.